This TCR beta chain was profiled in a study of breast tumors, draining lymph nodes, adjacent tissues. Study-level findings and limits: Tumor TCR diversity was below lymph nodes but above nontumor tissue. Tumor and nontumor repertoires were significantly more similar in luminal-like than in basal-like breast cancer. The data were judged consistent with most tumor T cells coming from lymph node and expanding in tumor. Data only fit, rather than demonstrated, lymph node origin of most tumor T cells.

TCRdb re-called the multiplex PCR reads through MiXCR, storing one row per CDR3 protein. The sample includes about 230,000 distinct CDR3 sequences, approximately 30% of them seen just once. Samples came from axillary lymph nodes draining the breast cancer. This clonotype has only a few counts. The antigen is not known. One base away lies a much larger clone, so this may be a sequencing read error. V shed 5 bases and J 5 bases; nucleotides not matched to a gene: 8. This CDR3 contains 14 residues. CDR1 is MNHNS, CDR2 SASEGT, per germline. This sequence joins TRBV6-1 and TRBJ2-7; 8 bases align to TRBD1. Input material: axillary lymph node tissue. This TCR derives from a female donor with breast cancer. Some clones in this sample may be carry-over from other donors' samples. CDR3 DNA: TGTGCCAGCAGTCTTAGGACAGGGAAGAACGAGCAGTACTTC. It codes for CASSLRTGKNEQYF.